The rows below give T cell receptor beta chains drawn from one sample of a study of blood T cell repertoires in COVID-19. Profiled with immunoSEQ multiplex PCR; TCRdb holds only in-frame clones, not every one. The sample shows fewer than 200,000 clones, approximately 83% of them seen only once. Sequencing was done on a sample of peripheral blood. The receptors were sampled from an elderly woman with active or convalescent COVID-19. Both conserved end residues are part of each CDR3. Fields, in order: D gene, J gene, clone size, V gene, CDR3 protein, CDR3 DNA. D genes are given only for firm matches. Rows give clone size only sometimes, using once, few, many, or a class for an expanded clone.

NA,TRBJ2-7,NA,TRBV13,CASSLASRASYEQYF,TGTGCCAGCAGCTTGGCGAGCAGGGCCTCCTACGAGCAGTACTTC
TRBD1,TRBJ2-1,few,TRBV9,CASSVVGQANEQFF,TGTGCCAGCAGCGTAGTAGGACAGGCAAATGAGCAGTTCTTC
TRBD2,TRBJ2-5,NA,TRBV2,CASRTGTSGGQETQYF,TGTGCCAGCAGAACTGGGACTAGCGGGGGCCAAGAGACCCAGTACTTC
TRBD1,TRBJ1-1,NA,TRBV7-3,CASSLQGAANTEAFF,TGTGCCAGCAGCTTACAGGGGGCGGCCAACACTGAAGCTTTCTTT
NA,TRBJ1-2,NA,TRBV9,CASSVWAETNYGYTF,TGTGCCAGCAGCGTATGGGCAGAAACTAACTATGGCTACACCTTC
NA,TRBJ1-2,NA,TRBV10-3,CAISANGGNYGYTF,TGTGCCATCAGTGCGAACGGAGGGAACTATGGCTACACCTTC
NA,TRBJ2-3,NA,TRBV5-6,CASSLGWGPATDTQYF,TGTGCCAGCAGCTTGGGGTGGGGCCCGGCCACAGATACGCAGTATTTT
NA,TRBJ1-1,NA,TRBV30,CAWSFTPDEGAFF,TGTGCCTGGAGCTTTACCCCCGACGAGGGAGCTTTCTTT
TRBD1,TRBJ2-3,NA,TRBV4-1,CASSPGDRATDTQYF,TGCGCCAGCAGCCCAGGGGACAGGGCGACAGATACGCAGTATTTT
NA,TRBJ2-7,NA,TRBV10-2,CASTRQASYEQYF,TGCGCCAGCACCAGACAGGCGTCCTACGAGCAGTACTTC
NA,TRBJ2-2,NA,TRBV6-5,CASSQNTGELFF,TGTGCCAGCAGCCAGAACACCGGGGAGCTGTTTTTT
NA,TRBJ1-3,NA,TRBV11-3,CASSFGRQFSGNTIYF,TGTGCCAGCAGCTTTGGTCGTCAGTTCTCTGGAAACACCATATATTTT
NA,TRBJ1-5,NA,TRBV7-9,CASSPGPSSNQPQHF,TGTGCCAGCAGCCCAGGCCCTTCTAGCAATCAGCCCCAGCATTTT
NA,TRBJ1-1,NA,TRBV19,CASSKTASNTEAFF,TGTGCCAGTAGTAAGACAGCATCGAACACTGAAGCTTTCTTT
TRBD1,TRBJ1-2,NA,TRBV6-5,CASTDRERYGYTF,TGTGCCAGCACCGACAGGGAACGCTATGGCTACACCTTC
NA,TRBJ1-1,NA,TRBV7-3,CASSLSTVLGTEAFF,TGTGCCAGCAGCCTATCGACAGTTCTCGGCACTGAAGCTTTCTTT
TRBD1,TRBJ1-2,NA,TRBV18,CASSPGQGKSYGYTF,TGTGCCAGCTCACCTGGACAGGGTAAAAGCTATGGCTACACCTTC
TRBD1,TRBJ1-6,NA,TRBV10-3,CAISESGAGQGNNSPLHF,TGTGCCATCAGTGAGTCGGGTGCGGGACAGGGGAATAATTCACCCCTCCACTTT
NA,TRBJ1-5,NA,TRBV28,CASSLFAGGNQPQHF,TGTGCCAGCAGTTTATTCGCCGGCGGGAATCAGCCCCAGCATTTT
NA,TRBJ1-5,NA,TRBV19,CASSMGQAPGRDQPQHF,TGTGCCAGTAGTATGGGGCAGGCCCCAGGCAGGGATCAGCCCCAGCATTTT
NA,TRBJ1-1,NA,TRBV12-3/TRBV12-4,CASSPTGNTEAFF,TGTGCCAGCAGCCCGACAGGGAACACTGAAGCTTTCTTT
TRBD2,TRBJ2-1,NA,TRBV7-9,CASSLAGESEQFF,TGTGCCAGCAGCCTTGCGGGGGAAAGTGAGCAGTTCTTC
TRBD1,TRBJ2-2,NA,TRBV7-9,CASEGTGAPGELFF,TGTGCCAGCGAAGGGACAGGGGCTCCCGGGGAGCTGTTTTTT
NA,TRBJ1-6,NA,TRBV9,CASSVMGANSPLHF,TGTGCCAGCAGCGTAATGGGGGCCAATTCACCCCTCCACTTT
NA,TRBJ1-4,NA,TRBV6-2/TRBV6-3,CASSYATEATNEKLFF,TGTGCCAGCAGTTACGCGACGGAGGCAACTAATGAAAAACTGTTTTTT
NA,TRBJ2-7,few,TRBV12-1,CASSFDGSSYEQYF,TGTGCCAGCAGCTTTGATGGTAGCTCCTACGAGCAGTACTTC
NA,TRBJ1-2,few,TRBV7-9,CASSFDRTAYF,TGTGCCAGCAGCTTTGACAGAACGGCCTACTTC
NA,TRBJ2-3,NA,TRBV4-3,CASSQVAGRPDTQYF,TGCGCCAGCAGCCAAGTGGCAGGGCGACCCGATACGCAGTATTTT
TRBD2,TRBJ2-1,NA,TRBV19,CASRPLAGGTYNEQFF,TGTGCCAGTAGACCCTTAGCGGGGGGTACCTACAATGAGCAGTTCTTC
TRBD1,TRBJ1-1,NA,TRBV4-3,CASSQALTGGRTEAFF,TGCGCCAGCAGCCAAGCCCTCACAGGGGGTCGGACTGAAGCTTTCTTT
NA,TRBJ1-2,NA,TRBV18,CASSDQGSNYGYTF,TGTGCCAGCTCAGATCAGGGTTCTAACTATGGCTACACCTTC
NA,TRBJ1-1,NA,TRBV21-1,CASSKRTDTEAFF,TGTGCCAGCAGCAAAAGGACAGACACTGAAGCTTTCTTT
NA,TRBJ1-1,NA,TRBV27,CASSPGLSYTEAFF,TGTGCCAGCAGTCCTGGACTGAGTTACACTGAAGCTTTCTTT
NA,TRBJ1-2,once,TRBV5-1,CASSLSAGNYGYTF,TGCGCCAGCAGCTTGAGCGCCGGAAACTATGGCTACACCTTC
NA,TRBJ2-5,few,TRBV7-2,CASSAQETQYF,TGTGCCAGCAGCGCCCAGGAGACCCAGTACTTC
NA,TRBJ1-4,NA,TRBV3-1/TRBV3-2,CASSQDGRPNEKLFF,TGTGCCAGCAGCCAAGATGGGAGGCCTAATGAAAAACTGTTTTTT
NA,TRBJ1-2,NA,TRBV10-3,CAISAADYGYTF,TGTGCCATCAGTGCTGCAGACTATGGCTACACCTTC
NA,TRBJ1-4,NA,TRBV19,CASSRQGGDEKLFF,TGTGCCAGTAGTAGGCAGGGTGGGGATGAAAAACTGTTTTTT
NA,TRBJ1-4,NA,TRBV5-4,CASSNPGMGEKLFF,TGTGCCAGCAGCAACCCAGGGATGGGTGAAAAACTGTTTTTT
TRBD1,TRBJ1-2,few,TRBV19,CASSEDFSGTGNYGYTF,TGTGCCAGTAGCGAAGATTTCTCCGGGACAGGGAACTATGGCTACACCTTC
TRBD1,TRBJ1-6,NA,TRBV5-1,CASTLQGDNSPLHF,TGCGCCAGCACCCTCCAGGGGGATAATTCACCCCTCCACTTT
NA,TRBJ2-7,once,TRBV10-1,CASSESPRGPTYEQYF,TGCGCCAGCAGTGAGTCCCCCAGGGGTCCCACCTACGAGCAGTACTTC
TRBD1,TRBJ2-7,few,TRBV27,CASSASGTGPYEQYF,TGTGCCAGCAGTGCCTCCGGGACAGGCCCCTACGAGCAGTACTTC
TRBD1,TRBJ1-2,few,TRBV6-9,CASSYDREAEGYTF,TGTGCCAGCAGTTATGACAGGGAAGCGGAGGGCTACACCTTC